Listed below are T cell receptor beta chains from one sample, sequenced in a study of PD-L1 blockade in urothelial cancer. TCRdb's table, derived via immunoSEQ multiplex PCR, lists solely in-frame clones and lacks some. Among approximately 110,000 clones listed, approximately 85% were seen once. The input for sequencing was PBMCs, taken around atezolizumab (anti-PD-L1) treatment. Receptor source: a man over 45 with urothelial cancer. CDR3s include the opening cysteine and the closing phenylalanine or tryptophan. The D gene is left open where the match is weak. Clone size, where shown, is once, few, many, or a class for clones that have expanded.

j_call v_call d_call clone_size cdr3_aa cdr3_nt
TRBJ2-5 TRBV28 . . CASSFRVQETQYF TGTGCCAGCAGTTTCCGGGTCCAAGAGACCCAGTACTTC
TRBJ2-2 TRBV14 . . CASSPRLESGELFF TGTGCCAGCAGCCCCCGACTAGAAAGCGGGGAGCTGTTTTTT
TRBJ1-1 TRBV25-1 . medium-sized CASSFSENTEAFF TGTGCCAGCAGTTTTTCAGAGAACACTGAAGCTTTCTTT
TRBJ2-5 TRBV5-1 . . CASRDTEETQYF TGCGCCAGCCGGGACACAGAAGAGACCCAGTACTTC
TRBJ2-1 TRBV6-5 . once CASNAGRKNNEQFF TGTGCCAGCAATGCGGGCAGAAAGAACAATGAGCAGTTCTTC
TRBJ1-5 TRBV30 TRBD1 . CAWSVGQGASGNQPQHF TGTGCCTGGAGTGTCGGGCAGGGGGCTTCTGGCAATCAGCCCCAGCATTTT
TRBJ2-7 TRBV28 TRBD2 . CASSARSAGLTYEQYF TGTGCCAGCAGTGCCAGGTCAGCGGGACTAACCTACGAGCAGTACTTC
TRBJ1-5 TRBV19 . few CASSIWGQGTQPQHF TGTGCCAGTAGTATATGGGGGCAGGGAACTCAGCCCCAGCATTTT
TRBJ2-1 TRBV19 . . CASSKTGYNEQFF TGTGCCAGTAGTAAAACAGGGTACAATGAGCAGTTCTTC
TRBJ2-7 TRBV7-8 . . CASSFQQGRGSYEQYF TGTGCCAGCAGCTTTCAACAGGGCCGCGGCTCTTACGAGCAGTACTTC
TRBJ2-7 TRBV5-1 TRBD1 . CASSIGNRGTAYEQYF TGCGCCAGCAGCATCGGGAACAGGGGGACAGCCTACGAGCAGTACTTC
TRBJ2-5 TRBV5-1 TRBD1 . CASSPGTGPFQYF TGCGCCAGCAGCCCGGGGACAGGCCCCTTCCAGTACTTC
TRBJ2-1 TRBV7-9 TRBD2 . CASSPTSGRGSYNEQFF TGTGCCAGCAGCCCAACTAGCGGGAGGGGCTCCTACAATGAGCAGTTCTTC
TRBJ2-7 TRBV20-1 . . CSATRGYEQYF TGCAGTGCAACCCGGGGTTACGAGCAGTACTTC
TRBJ1-4 TRBV6-5 . . CASSYSPGLAEKLFF TGTGCCAGCAGTTACTCGCCAGGGTTGGCGGAAAAACTGTTTTTT
TRBJ2-3 TRBV14 TRBD2 . CASSQESGGRTDTQYF TGTGCCAGCAGCCAAGAATCGGGGGGAAGGACAGATACGCAGTATTTT
TRBJ2-2 TRBV28 . . CASSRERSLGVGTGELFF TGTGCCAGCAGCCGCGAGAGAAGCCTAGGGGTTGGAACCGGGGAGCTGTTTTTT
TRBJ1-5 TRBV5-1 . . CASSKDSNQPQHF TGCGCCAGCAGTAAGGACAGTAATCAGCCCCAGCATTTT
TRBJ2-7 TRBV2 . few CASSDGSGSYEQYF TGTGCCAGCAGTGATGGCAGCGGCTCCTACGAGCAGTACTTC
TRBJ2-6 TRBV28 . . CASSSLFSGANVLTF TGTGCCAGCAGTTCCCTCTTTTCTGGGGCCAACGTCCTGACTTTC
TRBJ2-7 TRBV6-1 . . CASRIRGSYEQYF TGTGCCAGCAGAATCAGGGGCTCCTACGAGCAGTACTTC
TRBJ2-2 TRBV7-8 TRBD2 . CASSLFFGGSGDGELFF TGTGCCAGCAGCTTATTCTTTGGCGGGAGCGGCGACGGGGAGCTGTTTTTT
TRBJ2-2 TRBV7-2 . few CASSPTRSQANTGELFF TGTGCCAGCAGCCCCACAAGATCTCAGGCGAACACCGGGGAGCTGTTTTTT
TRBJ2-7 TRBV7-9 . . CASSPTFGGVFYEQYF TGTGCCAGCAGCCCTACTTTCGGCGGGGTTTTTTACGAGCAGTACTTC
TRBJ2-2 TRBV19 . . CASSTKTQGTGELFF TGTGCCAGTAGTACCAAAACCCAGGGCACCGGGGAGCTGTTTTTT
TRBJ2-7 TRBV27 TRBD2 . CATHSLIAGPYEQYF TGTGCCACCCATAGTTTGATAGCGGGGCCCTACGAGCAGTACTTC
TRBJ2-1 TRBV2 TRBD1 . CATNRDSYNEQFF TGTGCCACGAACCGGGACAGCTACAATGAGCAGTTCTTC
TRBJ2-7 TRBV11-2 . few CASSLITVEQYF TGTGCCAGCAGCTTAATAACGGTCGAGCAGTACTTC
TRBJ1-2 TRBV18 TRBD1 few CASSPDRATLSSDGYTF TGTGCCAGCTCACCAGACAGGGCGACTTTGTCCTCCGATGGCTACACCTTC
TRBJ2-7 TRBV7-3 . . CASSENAQGYRYF TGTGCCAGCAGCGAGAACGCACAGGGCTATCGGTACTTC
TRBJ2-7 TRBV2 . . CASSRLQQGYEQYF TGTGCCAGCAGTCGCCTACAACAGGGTTACGAGCAGTACTTC
TRBJ2-1 TRBV28 TRBD2 . CASTPWGSGSVRNEQFF TGTGCCAGCACCCCCTGGGGGAGCGGGAGTGTACGCAATGAGCAGTTCTTC
TRBJ1-1 TRBV28 . . CASRVRANTEAFF TGTGCCAGCAGGGTTAGAGCGAACACTGAAGCTTTCTTT
TRBJ1-3 TRBV5-1 . . CASSLVGTRGNTIYF TGCGCCAGCAGCTTAGTGGGGACTCGTGGCAACACCATATATTTT
TRBJ1-2 TRBV6-5 TRBD1 . CASSYTSTGGADGYTF TGTGCCAGCAGTTACACTTCGACAGGGGGCGCGGATGGCTACACCTTC
TRBJ2-7 TRBV10-2 TRBD1 . CASAPTQGAREQYF TGCGCCAGCGCACCAACACAGGGGGCACGCGAGCAGTACTTC
TRBJ1-1 TRBV7-9 . . CASSLIRALNTEAFF TGTGCCAGCAGCTTGATAAGAGCCTTGAACACTGAAGCTTTCTTT
TRBJ1-1 TRBV28 TRBD1 . CASSRGTGDLAFF TGTGCCAGCAGCCGCGGGACAGGGGATTTGGCTTTCTTT
TRBJ2-7 TRBV5-6 TRBD1 . CASSRQGASYEQYF TGTGCCAGCAGCCGACAGGGGGCCTCCTACGAGCAGTACTTC
TRBJ2-6 TRBV2 . . CASTRGGAGGSSGANVLTF TGTGCCAGCACGAGGGGTGGGGCAGGGGGGAGCTCTGGGGCCAACGTCCTGACTTTC
TRBJ2-3 TRBV25-1 TRBD2 . CASSGSGTTTDTQYF TGTGCCAGCAGTGGCTCCGGGACTACGACAGATACGCAGTATTTT
TRBJ2-3 TRBV30 TRBD2 . CAWSVLAGDVDTQYF TGTGCCTGGAGTGTCCTAGCGGGAGACGTAGATACGCAGTATTTT
TRBJ2-5 TRBV5-1 TRBD2 . CASSLRAGGETQYF TGCGCCAGCAGCTTAAGAGCGGGAGGGGAGACCCAGTACTTC
TRBJ2-5 TRBV28 . . CASSPPGYQETQYF TGTGCCAGCAGTCCACCAGGGTACCAAGAGACCCAGTACTTC
TRBJ1-1 TRBV19 . . CASSIPRTEAFF TGTGCCAGTAGTATACCCCGTACTGAAGCTTTCTTT
TRBJ2-2 TRBV6-1 . . CAILLWGVGELFF TGTGCCATCCTCCTTTGGGGGGTGGGGGAGCTGTTTTTT
TRBJ1-1 TRBV9 . . CASSSGQSVNTEAFF TGTGCCAGCAGCTCCGGACAGTCGGTGAACACTGAAGCTTTCTTT
TRBJ2-7 TRBV2 TRBD2 . CASIDRGVYEQYF TGTGCCAGCATTGACCGGGGGGTTTACGAGCAGTACTTC